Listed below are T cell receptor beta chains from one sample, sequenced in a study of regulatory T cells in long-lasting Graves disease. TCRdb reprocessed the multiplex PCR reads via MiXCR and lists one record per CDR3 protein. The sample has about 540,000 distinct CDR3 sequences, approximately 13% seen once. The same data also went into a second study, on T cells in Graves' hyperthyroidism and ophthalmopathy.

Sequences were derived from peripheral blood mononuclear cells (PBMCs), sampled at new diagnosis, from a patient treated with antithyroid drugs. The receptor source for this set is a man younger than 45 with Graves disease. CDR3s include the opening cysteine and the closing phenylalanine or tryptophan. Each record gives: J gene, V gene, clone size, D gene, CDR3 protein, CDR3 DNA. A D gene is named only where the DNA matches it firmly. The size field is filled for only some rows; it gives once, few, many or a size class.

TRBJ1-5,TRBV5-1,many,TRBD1,CASSLDPQGAVNQPQHF,TGCGCCAGCAGCTTGGACCCCCAGGGGGCCGTCAATCAGCCCCAGCATTTT
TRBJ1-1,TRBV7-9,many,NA,CASSAGPPENTEAFF,TGTGCCAGCAGCGCCGGACCTCCTGAGAACACTGAAGCTTTCTTT
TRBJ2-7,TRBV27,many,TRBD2,CASSPSASGEQYF,TGTGCCAGCAGTCCGTCCGCTAGCGGCGAGCAGTACTTC
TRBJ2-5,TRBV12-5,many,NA,CASGLVPETQYF,TGTGCTAGTGGTTTGGTACCGGAGACCCAGTACTTC
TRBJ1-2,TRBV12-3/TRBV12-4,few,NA,CASSPIRDSYGYTF,TGTGCCAGCAGTCCGATTAGGGACTCCTATGGCTACACCTTC
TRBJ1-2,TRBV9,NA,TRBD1,CASSVVGRGRGYGYTF,TGTGCCAGCAGCGTAGTGGGGAGGGGGCGAGGCTATGGCTACACCTTC
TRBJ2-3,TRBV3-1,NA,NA,CASSPVGSRDTQYF,TGTGCCAGCAGCCCGGTCGGTAGCCGAGATACGCAGTATTTT
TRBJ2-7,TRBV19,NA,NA,CASSNTFGESYEQYF,TGTGCCAGTAGTAATACTTTCGGGGAGTCCTACGAGCAGTACTTC
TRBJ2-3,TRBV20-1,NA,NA,CSAAPDVDTQYF,TGCAGTGCTGCCCCGGACGTCGATACGCAGTATTTT
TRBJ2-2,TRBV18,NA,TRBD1,CASSPLGTGRSGELFF,TGTGCCAGCTCACCACTCGGGACAGGGAGGTCCGGGGAGCTGTTTTTT
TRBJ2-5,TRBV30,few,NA,CAWSELQETQYF,TGTGCCTGGAGTGAGCTCCAAGAGACCCAGTACTTC
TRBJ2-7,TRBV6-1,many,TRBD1,CASSRLGDSTAYEQYF,TGTGCCAGCAGTCGACTTGGGGACAGCACGGCCTACGAGCAGTACTTC
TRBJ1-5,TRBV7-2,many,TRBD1,CASSDTGENQPQHF,TGTGCCAGCAGCGATACAGGGGAAAATCAGCCCCAGCATTTT
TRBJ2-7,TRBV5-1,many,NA,CASSFQTSYEQYF,TGCGCCAGCAGCTTCCAAACATCCTACGAGCAGTACTTC
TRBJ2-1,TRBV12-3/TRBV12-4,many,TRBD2,CASRKGTSGRILGNEQFF,TGTGCCAGCAGGAAAGGGACTAGCGGGAGGATTTTAGGCAATGAGCAGTTCTTC
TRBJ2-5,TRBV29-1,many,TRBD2,CSVEGIAGGQETQYF,TGCAGCGTTGAAGGGATAGCGGGAGGCCAAGAGACCCAGTACTTC
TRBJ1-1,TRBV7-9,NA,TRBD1,CASRTGTNTEAFF,TGTGCCAGCAGGACAGGGACGAACACTGAAGCTTTCTTT
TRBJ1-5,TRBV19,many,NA,CASSIPGDITGNQPQHF,TGTGCCAGTAGTATCCCCGGGGATATTACTGGCAATCAGCCCCAGCATTTT
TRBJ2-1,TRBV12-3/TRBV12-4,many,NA,CATLHRGTQNEQFF,TGTGCCACCCTACATAGGGGTACGCAGAATGAGCAGTTCTTC
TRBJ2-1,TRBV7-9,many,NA,CASSPSGQRHEQFF,TGTGCCAGCAGTCCAAGCGGTCAACGTCATGAGCAGTTCTTC
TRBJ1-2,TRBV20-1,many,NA,CSVQTREYGYTF,TGCAGTGTCCAGACCAGGGAATATGGCTACACCTTC
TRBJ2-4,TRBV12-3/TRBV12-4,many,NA,CASSFSILAKNIQYF,TGTGCCAGCAGTTTTTCCATACTAGCCAAAAACATTCAGTACTTC
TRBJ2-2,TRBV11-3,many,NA,CASRFRTGTGELFF,TGTGCCAGCAGGTTCCGTACAGGCACCGGGGAGCTGTTTTTT
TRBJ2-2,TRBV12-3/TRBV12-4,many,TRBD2,CASGDGLAGGTGELFF,TGTGCCAGCGGGGACGGACTAGCGGGGGGCACCGGGGAGCTGTTTTTT
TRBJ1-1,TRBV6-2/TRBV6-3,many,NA,CASSYSARDMNTEAFF,TGTGCCAGCAGTTACTCAGCTAGGGACATGAACACTGAAGCTTTCTTT
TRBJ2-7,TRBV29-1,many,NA,CSVWTRGSYEQYF,TGCAGCGTTTGGACTCGAGGTTCCTACGAGCAGTACTTC
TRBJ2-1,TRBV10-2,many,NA,CASSPPAGGYNEQFF,TGCGCCAGCAGTCCCCCGGCCGGGGGTTACAATGAGCAGTTCTTC
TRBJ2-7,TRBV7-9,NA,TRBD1,CASSLGQFEQYF,TGTGCCAGCAGCTTGGGACAGTTCGAGCAGTACTTC
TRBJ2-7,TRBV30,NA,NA,CAWSVLGGADEQYF,TGTGCCTGGAGTGTACTGGGGGGAGCGGACGAGCAGTACTTC
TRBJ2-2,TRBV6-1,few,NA,CASNQFYGTGELFF,TGTGCCAGCAACCAGTTCTACGGCACCGGGGAGCTGTTTTTT
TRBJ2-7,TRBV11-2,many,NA,CASSLGGGKYEQYF,TGTGCCAGCAGCTTAGGAGGCGGCAAGTACGAGCAGTACTTC
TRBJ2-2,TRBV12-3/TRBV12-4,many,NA,CASTPGTASGELFF,TGTGCCAGCACACCCGGAACGGCGAGCGGGGAGCTGTTTTTT
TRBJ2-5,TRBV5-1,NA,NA,CASSFTGLETQYF,TGCGCCAGCAGCTTTACAGGACTAGAGACCCAGTACTTC
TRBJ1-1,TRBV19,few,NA,CASSISMNGNTEAFF,TGTGCCAGTAGTATTTCGATGAACGGGAACACTGAAGCTTTCTTT
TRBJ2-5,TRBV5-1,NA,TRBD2,CASSSGLAGGATTQYF,TGCGCCAGCAGCTCGGGACTAGCGGGTGGGGCAACGACCCAGTACTTC
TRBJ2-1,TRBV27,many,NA,CASSLRWGTYNEQFF,TGTGCCAGCAGTTTAAGGTGGGGAACATACAATGAGCAGTTCTTC
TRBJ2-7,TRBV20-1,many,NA,CSARGESYEQYF,TGCAGTGCTAGAGGGGAATCCTACGAGCAGTACTTC
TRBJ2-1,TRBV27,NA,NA,CATRGWESSYNEQFF,TGTGCCACCCGGGGCTGGGAGAGCTCCTACAATGAGCAGTTCTTC
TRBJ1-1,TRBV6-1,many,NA,CASRDGGAVGTEAFF,TGTGCCAGCAGAGACGGGGGGGCGGTCGGCACTGAAGCTTTCTTT
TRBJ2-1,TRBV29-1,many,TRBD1,CSVEKTGRQFF,TGCAGCGTTGAAAAGACAGGGCGACAGTTCTTC
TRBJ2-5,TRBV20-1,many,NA,CSAREGGPETQYF,TGCAGTGCGAGAGAAGGAGGGCCCGAGACCCAGTACTTC
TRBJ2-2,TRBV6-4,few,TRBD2,CARGERASGRVSNTGELFF,TGTGCCAGAGGGGAACGGGCTAGCGGGCGCGTATCGAACACCGGGGAGCTGTTTTTT